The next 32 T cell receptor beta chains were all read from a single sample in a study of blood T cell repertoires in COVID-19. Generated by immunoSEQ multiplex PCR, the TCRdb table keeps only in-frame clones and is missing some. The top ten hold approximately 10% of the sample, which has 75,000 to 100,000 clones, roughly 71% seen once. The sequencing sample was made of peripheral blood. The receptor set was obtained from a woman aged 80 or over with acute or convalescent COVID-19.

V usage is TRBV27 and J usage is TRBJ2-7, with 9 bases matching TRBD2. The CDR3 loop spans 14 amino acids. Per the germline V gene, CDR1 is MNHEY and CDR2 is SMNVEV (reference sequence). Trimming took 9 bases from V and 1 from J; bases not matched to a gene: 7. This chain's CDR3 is CASATTSGSYEQYF. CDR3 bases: TGTGCCAGTGCCACTACTAGCGGGTCCTACGAGCAGTACTTC.

The chain's CDR3 is CASGSKASPLHF. CDR3 DNA: TGTGCCAGCGGGAGTAAGGCATCACCCCTCCACTTT. V and J are TRBV28 and TRBJ1-6; D remains unclear. Germline V gene lookup returns CDR1 MDHEN and CDR2 SYDVKM. Deletions cut 8 bases from V and 10 bases from J, with 12 bases between. The CDR3 runs to 12 residues.

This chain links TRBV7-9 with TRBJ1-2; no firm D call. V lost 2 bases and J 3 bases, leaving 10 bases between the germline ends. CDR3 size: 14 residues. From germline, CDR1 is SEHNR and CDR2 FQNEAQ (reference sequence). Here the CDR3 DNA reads TGTGCCAGCAGCTTATTGTCGTCCGACTATGGCTACACCTTC. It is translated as CASSLLSSDYGYTF.

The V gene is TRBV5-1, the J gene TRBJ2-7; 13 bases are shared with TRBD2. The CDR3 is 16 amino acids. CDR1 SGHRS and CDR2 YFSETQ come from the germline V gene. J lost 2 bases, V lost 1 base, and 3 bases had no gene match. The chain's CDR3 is CASSLPGLAGAYEQYF. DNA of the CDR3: TGCGCCAGCAGCTTGCCAGGACTAGCGGGGGCCTACGAGCAGTACTTC.

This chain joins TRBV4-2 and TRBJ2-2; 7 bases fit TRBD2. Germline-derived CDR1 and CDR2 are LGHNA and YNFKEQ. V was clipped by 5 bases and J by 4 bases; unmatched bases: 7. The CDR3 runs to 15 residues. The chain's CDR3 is CASSALTSLTGELFF. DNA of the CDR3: TGTGCCAGCAGCGCCCTGACTAGCCTCACCGGGGAGCTGTTTTTT.

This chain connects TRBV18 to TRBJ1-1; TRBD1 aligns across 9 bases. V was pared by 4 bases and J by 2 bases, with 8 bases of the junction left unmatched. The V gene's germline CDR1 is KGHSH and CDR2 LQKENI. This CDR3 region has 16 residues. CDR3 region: CASSLRQGEANTEAFF. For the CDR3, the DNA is TGTGCCAGCTCACTAAGACAGGGGGAGGCCAACACTGAAGCTTTCTTT. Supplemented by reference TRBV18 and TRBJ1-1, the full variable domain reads NAGVMQNPRHLVRRRGQEARLRCSPMKGHSHVYWYRQLPEEGLKFMVYLQKENIIDESGMPKERFSAEFPKEGPSILRIQQVVRGDSAAYFCASSLRQGEANTEAFFGQGTRLTVV.

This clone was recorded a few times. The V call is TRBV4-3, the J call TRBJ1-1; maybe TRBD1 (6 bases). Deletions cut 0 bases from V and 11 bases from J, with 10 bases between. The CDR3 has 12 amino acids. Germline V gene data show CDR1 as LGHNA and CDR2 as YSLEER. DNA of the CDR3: TGCGCCAGCAGCCAAGAAACAGGGCAGGCTTTCTTT. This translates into CASSQETGQAFF.

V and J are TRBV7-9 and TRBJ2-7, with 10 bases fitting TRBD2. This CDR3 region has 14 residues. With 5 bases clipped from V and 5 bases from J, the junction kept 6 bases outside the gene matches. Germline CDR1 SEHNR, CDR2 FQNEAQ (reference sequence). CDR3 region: CASSRSGRANEQYF. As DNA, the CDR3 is TGTGCCAGCAGCCGGAGCGGGAGGGCGAACGAGCAGTACTTC.

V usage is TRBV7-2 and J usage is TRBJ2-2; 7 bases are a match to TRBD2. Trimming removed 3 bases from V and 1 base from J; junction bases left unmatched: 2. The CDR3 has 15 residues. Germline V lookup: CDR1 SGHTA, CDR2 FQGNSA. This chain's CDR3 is CASSLRGGNTGELFF. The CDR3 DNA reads TGTGCCAGCAGCTTGCGCGGGGGGAACACCGGGGAGCTGTTTTTT.

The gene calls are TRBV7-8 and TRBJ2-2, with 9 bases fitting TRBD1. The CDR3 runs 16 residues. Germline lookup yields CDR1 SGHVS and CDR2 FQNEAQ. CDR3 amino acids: CVQSGPGTGITGELFF. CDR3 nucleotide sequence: TGTGTCCAGAGTGGGCCCGGGACAGGGATCACCGGGGAGCTGTTTTTT.

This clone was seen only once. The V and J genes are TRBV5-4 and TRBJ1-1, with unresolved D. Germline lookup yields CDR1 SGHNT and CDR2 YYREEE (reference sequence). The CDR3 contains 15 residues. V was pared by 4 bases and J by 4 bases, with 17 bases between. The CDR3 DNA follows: TGTGCCAGCAGCACCGCCCTGGGAGCCGGCACTGAAGCTTTCTTT. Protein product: CASSTALGAGTEAFF. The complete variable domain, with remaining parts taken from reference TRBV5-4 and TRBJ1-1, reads ETGVTQSPTHLIKTRGQQVTLRCSSQSGHNTVSWYQQALGQGPQFIFQYYREEENGRGNFPPRFSGLQFPNYSSELNVNALELDDSALYLCASSTALGAGTEAFFGQGTRLTVV.

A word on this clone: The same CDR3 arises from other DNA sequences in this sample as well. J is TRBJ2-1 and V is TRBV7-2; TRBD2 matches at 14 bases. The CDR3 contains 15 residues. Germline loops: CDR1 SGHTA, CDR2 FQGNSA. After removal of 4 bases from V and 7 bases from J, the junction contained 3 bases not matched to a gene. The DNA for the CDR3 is TGTGCCAGCAGCTCGGGACTAGCGGGGGTAAATGAGCAGTTCTTC. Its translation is CASSSGLAGVNEQFF.

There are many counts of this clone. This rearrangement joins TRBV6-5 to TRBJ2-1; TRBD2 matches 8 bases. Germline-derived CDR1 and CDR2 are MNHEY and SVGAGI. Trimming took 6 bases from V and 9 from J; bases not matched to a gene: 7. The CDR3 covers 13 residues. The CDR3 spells CASSTHTSGEQFF. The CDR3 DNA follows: TGTGCCAGCAGCACGCATACTAGCGGTGAGCAGTTCTTC.

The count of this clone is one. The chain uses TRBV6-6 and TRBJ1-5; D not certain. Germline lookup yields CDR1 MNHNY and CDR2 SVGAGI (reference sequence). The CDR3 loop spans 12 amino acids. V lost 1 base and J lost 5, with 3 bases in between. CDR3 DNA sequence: TGTGCCAGCAGTTACTTCGATCAGCCCCAGCATTTT. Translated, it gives CASSYFDQPQHF.

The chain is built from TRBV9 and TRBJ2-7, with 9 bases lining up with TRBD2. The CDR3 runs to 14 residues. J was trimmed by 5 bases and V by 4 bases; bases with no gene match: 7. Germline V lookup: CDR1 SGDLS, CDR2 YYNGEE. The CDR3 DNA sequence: TGTGCCAGCAGCCCGCGCGGGAGGGGCGACGAGCAGTACTTC. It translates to CASSPRGRGDEQYF.

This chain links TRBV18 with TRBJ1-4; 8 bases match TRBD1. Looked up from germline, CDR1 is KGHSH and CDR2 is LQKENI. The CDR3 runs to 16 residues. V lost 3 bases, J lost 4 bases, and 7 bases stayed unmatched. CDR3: CASSPGRGQVNEKLFF. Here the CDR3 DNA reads TGTGCCAGCTCACCGGGAAGGGGACAGGTTAATGAAAAACTGTTTTTT. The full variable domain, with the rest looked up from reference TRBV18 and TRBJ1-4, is NAGVMQNPRHLVRRRGQEARLRCSPMKGHSHVYWYRQLPEEGLKFMVYLQKENIIDESGMPKERFSAEFPKEGPSILRIQQVVRGDSAAYFCASSPGRGQVNEKLFFGSGTQLSVL.

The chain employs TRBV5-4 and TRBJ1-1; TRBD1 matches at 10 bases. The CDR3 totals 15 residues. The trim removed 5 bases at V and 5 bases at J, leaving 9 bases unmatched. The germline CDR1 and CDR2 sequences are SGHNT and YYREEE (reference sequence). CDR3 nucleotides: TGTGCCAGCAGTCGACCGGGACAGGGGACTACTGAAGCTTTCTTT. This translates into CASSRPGQGTTEAFF.

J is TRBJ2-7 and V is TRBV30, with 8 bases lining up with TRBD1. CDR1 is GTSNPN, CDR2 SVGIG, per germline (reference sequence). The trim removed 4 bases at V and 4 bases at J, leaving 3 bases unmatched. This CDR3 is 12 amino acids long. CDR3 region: CAWNRGKYEQYF. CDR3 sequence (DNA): TGTGCCTGGAACAGGGGGAAGTACGAGCAGTACTTC.

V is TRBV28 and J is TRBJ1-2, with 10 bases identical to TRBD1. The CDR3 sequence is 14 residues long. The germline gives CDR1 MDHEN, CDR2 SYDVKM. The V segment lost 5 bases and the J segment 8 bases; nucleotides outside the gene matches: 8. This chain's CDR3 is CASSVGTGERGYTF. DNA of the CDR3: TGTGCCAGCAGTGTCGGGACAGGGGAAAGGGGCTACACCTTC.

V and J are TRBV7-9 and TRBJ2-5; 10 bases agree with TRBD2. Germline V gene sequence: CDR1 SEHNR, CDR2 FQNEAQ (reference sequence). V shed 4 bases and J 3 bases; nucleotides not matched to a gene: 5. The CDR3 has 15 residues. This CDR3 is CASSSPAGGKETQYF. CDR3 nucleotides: TGTGCCAGCAGCTCCCCAGCGGGAGGGAAAGAGACCCAGTACTTC.

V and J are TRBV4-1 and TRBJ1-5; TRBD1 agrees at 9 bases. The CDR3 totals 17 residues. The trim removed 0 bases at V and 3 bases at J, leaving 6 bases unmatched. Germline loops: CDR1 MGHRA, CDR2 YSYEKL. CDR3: CASSQDQGTGHNQPQHF. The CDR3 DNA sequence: TGCGCCAGCAGCCAAGATCAGGGGACAGGGCACAATCAGCCCCAGCATTTT.

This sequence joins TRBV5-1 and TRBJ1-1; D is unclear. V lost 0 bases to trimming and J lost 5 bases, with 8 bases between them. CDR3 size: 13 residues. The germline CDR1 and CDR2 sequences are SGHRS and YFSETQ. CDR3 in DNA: TGCGCCAGCAGCTTGGAGCCGGGGACTGAAGCTTTCTTT. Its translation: CASSLEPGTEAFF.

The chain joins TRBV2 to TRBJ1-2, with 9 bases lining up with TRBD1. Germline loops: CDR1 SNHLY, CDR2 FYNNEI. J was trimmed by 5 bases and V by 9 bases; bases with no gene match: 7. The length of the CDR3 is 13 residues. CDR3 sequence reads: CARSQGAGYGYTF. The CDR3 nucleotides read TGTGCCAGGTCACAGGGGGCGGGATATGGCTACACCTTC.

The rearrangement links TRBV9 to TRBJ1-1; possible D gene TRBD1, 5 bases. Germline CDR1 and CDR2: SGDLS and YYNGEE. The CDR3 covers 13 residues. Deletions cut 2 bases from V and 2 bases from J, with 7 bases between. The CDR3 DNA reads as TGTGCCAGCAGCGTTCAGGGAAACACTGAAGCTTTCTTT. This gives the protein CASSVQGNTEAFF. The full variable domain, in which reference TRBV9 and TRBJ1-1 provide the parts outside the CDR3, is DSGVTQTPKHLITATGQRVTLRCSPRSGDLSVYWYQQSLDQGLQFLIQYYNGEERAKGNILERFSAQQFPDLHSELNLSSLELGDSALYFCASSVQGNTEAFFGQGTRLTVV.

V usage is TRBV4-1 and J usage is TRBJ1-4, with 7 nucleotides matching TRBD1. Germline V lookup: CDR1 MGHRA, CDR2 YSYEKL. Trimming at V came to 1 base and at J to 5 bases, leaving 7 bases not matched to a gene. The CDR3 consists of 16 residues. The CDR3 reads CASSQVGTALNEKLFF. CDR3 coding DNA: TGCGCCAGCAGCCAAGTCGGGACAGCCTTGAATGAAAAACTGTTTTTT.

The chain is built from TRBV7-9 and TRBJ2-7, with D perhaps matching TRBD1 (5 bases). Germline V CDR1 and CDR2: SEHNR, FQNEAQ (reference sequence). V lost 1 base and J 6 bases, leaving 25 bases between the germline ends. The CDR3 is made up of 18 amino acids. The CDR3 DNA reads TGTGCCAGCAGCTTAGGGAATTTAAAGGCAGGGTGGTCCGGCGAGCAGTACTTC. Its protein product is CASSLGNLKAGWSGEQYF.

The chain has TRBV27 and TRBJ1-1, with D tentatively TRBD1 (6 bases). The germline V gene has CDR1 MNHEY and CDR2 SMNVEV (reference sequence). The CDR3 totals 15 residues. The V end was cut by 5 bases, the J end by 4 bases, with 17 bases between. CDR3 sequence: CASSPPTGFSTEAFF. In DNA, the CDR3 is TGTGCCAGCAGTCCACCAACAGGGTTCAGCACTGAAGCTTTCTTT.

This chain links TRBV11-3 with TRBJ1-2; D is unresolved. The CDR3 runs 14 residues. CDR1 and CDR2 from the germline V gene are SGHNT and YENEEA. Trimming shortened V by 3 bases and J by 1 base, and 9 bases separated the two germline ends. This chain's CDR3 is CASSFLADNYGYTF. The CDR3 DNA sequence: TGTGCCAGCAGCTTTTTGGCAGATAACTATGGCTACACCTTC.

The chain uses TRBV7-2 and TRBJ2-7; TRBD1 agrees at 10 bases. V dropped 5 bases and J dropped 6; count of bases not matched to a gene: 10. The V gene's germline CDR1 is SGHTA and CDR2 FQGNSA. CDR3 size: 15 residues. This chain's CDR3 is CASSQEGQGTFEQYF. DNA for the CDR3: TGTGCCAGCAGCCAAGAGGGACAGGGGACTTTCGAGCAGTACTTC.

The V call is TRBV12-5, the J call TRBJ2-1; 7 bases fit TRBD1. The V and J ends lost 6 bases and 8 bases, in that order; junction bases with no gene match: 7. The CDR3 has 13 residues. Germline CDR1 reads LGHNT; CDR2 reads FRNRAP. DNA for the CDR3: TGTGCTAGTGGCAAGACAGGGATTGATGAGCAGTTCTTC. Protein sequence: CASGKTGIDEQFF.

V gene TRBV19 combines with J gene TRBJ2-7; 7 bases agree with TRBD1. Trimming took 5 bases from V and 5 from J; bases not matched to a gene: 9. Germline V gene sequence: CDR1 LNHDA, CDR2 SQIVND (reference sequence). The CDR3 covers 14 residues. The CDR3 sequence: CASSLRDSRDEQYF. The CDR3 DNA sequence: TGTGCCAGTAGTCTCCGGGACAGCAGGGACGAGCAGTACTTC.

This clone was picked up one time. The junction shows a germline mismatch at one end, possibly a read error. CDR3: CASSPIPDRGTAF. CDR3 coding DNA: TGTGCCAGCTCACCTATTCCGGACAGGGGTACGGCCTTC. The gene calls are TRBV18 and TRBJ1-2; 9 bases map to TRBD1. The CDR3 runs to 13 residues. Germline V lookup: CDR1 KGHSH, CDR2 LQKENI.